Listed below are T cell receptor beta chains from one sample, sequenced in a study of neurological immune-mediated disorders. Each CDR3 protein gets one entry after TCRdb re-called the 5' RACE reads with MiXCR. This sample has about 45,000 distinct CDR3 sequences; approximately 21% occur once, and the top ten carry approximately 4.3%. Sequenced input: PBMCs. The receptors derive from a man in his fifties or sixties with HTLV-1-associated myelopathy (HAM/TSP). The CDR3 runs from the conserved cysteine through the conserved F or W. D genes are given only for firm matches. Size values are once, few and many counts, or a class for expanded clones, and some rows have none.

many TRBJ2-1 - TRBV3-1 TGTGCCAGCAGCCCCAAAACCATCAGGACCCCGCAGTTCTTC CASSPKTIRTPQFF
many TRBJ2-3 - TRBV7-9 TGTGCCAGCAGCTTAGACGAGAAAATCACAGATACGCAGTATTTT CASSLDEKITDTQYF
- TRBJ1-5 - TRBV12-2 TGTGCAAGTCCCTTCGGACAGGGGCGCAATCAGCCCCAGCATTTT CASPFGQGRNQPQHF
many TRBJ2-4 - TRBV6-5 TGTGCCAGCAGTTTGGGTGGCGGGGTCGGGGCCAAAAACATTCAGTACTTC CASSLGGGVGAKNIQYF
- TRBJ2-7 TRBD2 TRBV20-1 TGCAGTGCCCGAAGACTAGCGGGAGGGCTCGAGCAGTACTTC CSARRLAGGLEQYF
many TRBJ2-5 - TRBV4-1 TGCGCCAGCAGCCAAGACGCTGCGGCAAAGGGAGAGACCCAGTACTTC CASSQDAAAKGETQYF
many TRBJ2-7 - TRBV20-1 TGCAGTGCTAGAGAAACGGGACAGCCGGCGGGGGAGCAGTACTTC CSARETGQPAGEQYF
- TRBJ2-7 - TRBV18 TGTGCCAGCTCAGGTGGAACCTACGAGCAGTACTTC CASSGGTYEQYF
many TRBJ1-2 - TRBV20-1 TGCAGTGCTAGTCAGCTACTCTATGGCTACACCTTC CSASQLLYGYTF
many TRBJ2-3 TRBD2 TRBV5-5 TGTGCCAGCAGCTGGAAAGGACTAGCGGGTCCAGAGCCGCAGTATTTT CASSWKGLAGPEPQYF
many TRBJ2-2 TRBD1 TRBV5-1 TGCGCCAGCAGCCTGCTGACAGGGGGTTCCGGGGAGCTGTTTTTT CASSLLTGGSGELFF
many TRBJ2-1 - TRBV5-1 TGCGCCAGCAGCAGGACATCGTTCTCCTACAATGAGCAGTTCTTC CASSRTSFSYNEQFF
many TRBJ2-6 - TRBV6-1 TGTGCCAGCAGTGACCGGGTCGGATCGGTCCGAGGGGCCAACGTCCTGACTTTC CASSDRVGSVRGANVLTF
many TRBJ2-1 TRBD1 TRBV4-1 TGCGCCAGCAGCCAACTGACAGGGGCCTACAATGAGCAGTTCTTC CASSQLTGAYNEQFF
many TRBJ2-1 TRBD2 TRBV2 TGTGCCAGCAGTGGCGGGAGGGCCAACAATGAGCAGTTCTTC CASSGGRANNEQFF
few TRBJ1-2 TRBD1 TRBV19 TGTGCCAGTAGTCCCTCTTGGACAGGGGGTGGCTACACCTTC CASSPSWTGGGYTF
many TRBJ2-7 TRBD2 TRBV18 TGTGCCAGCTCACCAGGGGAGGGACTCTACGAGCAGTACTTC CASSPGEGLYEQYF
- TRBJ1-4 - TRBV5-1 TGCGCCAGCAGCTTGGCCGACAGAGGTAATGAAAAACTGTTTTTT CASSLADRGNEKLFF
few TRBJ1-6 TRBD1 TRBV20-1 TGCAGTGCCGGAGAGGGGGCAAGGGCACCCCTCCACTTT CSAGEGARAPLHF
many TRBJ2-7 - TRBV20-1 TGCAGTGCCCCCCAATCCCCGCGGGCCGGTAAGCGGGAGCAGTACTTC CSAPQSPRAGKREQYF
many TRBJ1-3 - TRBV9 TGTGCCAGCAGCGTAGGCACAGTTGGAAACACCATATATTTT CASSVGTVGNTIYF
many TRBJ1-5 TRBD1 TRBV12-3/TRBV12-4 TGTGCCAGCAGTTTTACAGGGGGCAATCAGCCCCAGCATTTT CASSFTGGNQPQHF
many TRBJ2-3 - TRBV7-2 TGTGCCAGCAGCTCCAGGTTAGGGCAGGTTACAGATACGCAGTATTTT CASSSRLGQVTDTQYF
many TRBJ2-1 - TRBV3-1 TGTGCCAGCACCTGGGGCCAGGGAACCTACAATGAGCAGTTCTTC CASTWGQGTYNEQFF
many TRBJ2-2 TRBD2 TRBV29-1 TGCAGCGGAAGTACGATTAGCGGGGGTAACCCCGGGGAGCTGTTTTTT CSGSTISGGNPGELFF
many TRBJ2-7 - TRBV5-1 TGCGCCAGCAGCTTGGGACGGACAATCTCCGAGCAGTACTTC CASSLGRTISEQYF
- TRBJ2-4 TRBD1 TRBV5-6 TGTGCCAGCAGCCGGGACAGGGGAGCCAAAAACATTCAGTACTTC CASSRDRGAKNIQYF
- TRBJ2-1 TRBD2 TRBV7-9 TGTGCCAGCAGGGGAACGACTAGCCCGCCCCTGTTCTTC CASRGTTSPPLFF
many TRBJ2-2 - TRBV27 TGTGCCAGCAGTTTATCCTCCAGCGGAACGTACACCGGGGAGCTGTTTTTT CASSLSSSGTYTGELFF
many TRBJ1-2 - TRBV7-8 TGTGCCAGCAGCTTAGCGCAGGGTTTAGGCTACACCTTC CASSLAQGLGYTF
- TRBJ2-1 - TRBV12-3/TRBV12-4 TGTGCCAGCAGTTTTTCCACGAACTACAATGAGCAGTTCTTC CASSFSTNYNEQFF
once TRBJ2-1 - TRBV29-1 TGCAGCGCAGGGACTTATGGGAATGAGCAGTTCTTC CSAGTYGNEQFF
- TRBJ2-7 TRBD2 TRBV28 TGTGCCAGCAGGCGGGAGTCTAGCGGGAGTATCTACGAGCAGTACTTC CASRRESSGSIYEQYF
many TRBJ2-1 - TRBV20-1 TGCAGTGCTAATACCCAGGGCGGCTACAATGAGCAGTTCTTC CSANTQGGYNEQFF
many TRBJ2-1 TRBD2 TRBV20-1 TGCAGTGCCATGACTAGCGGGAGATCGACCAATGAGCAGTTCTTC CSAMTSGRSTNEQFF
many TRBJ2-1 TRBD2 TRBV4-1 TGCGCCAGCAGCCAAGAGTACGGGAGGGCCTACAATGAGCAGTTCTTC CASSQEYGRAYNEQFF
- TRBJ2-2 - TRBV6-2/TRBV6-3 TGTGCCAGCAGCGATCCCTCCGGGGAGCTGTTTTTT CASSDPSGELFF
many TRBJ2-3 TRBD2 TRBV5-1 TGCGCCAGCAGCACAGGCTTGACTAGCGGCTACACAGATACGCAGTATTTT CASSTGLTSGYTDTQYF
many TRBJ2-1 TRBD2 TRBV19 TGTGCCAGTAGCTATGCGGGAGGGAACAATGAGCAGTTCTTC CASSYAGGNNEQFF
many TRBJ2-7 TRBD2 TRBV20-1 TGCAGTGCTAGGTCCACTAGCGGGGACTACGAGCAGTACTTC CSARSTSGDYEQYF
- TRBJ2-3 TRBD2 TRBV20-1 TGCAGTGCTGGGAACGGACTAGCGGGGGGCACAGATACGCAGTATTTT CSAGNGLAGGTDTQYF
- TRBJ1-5 - TRBV6-5 TGTTCCATCAGACAATCGGGGAGCAATCAGCCCCAGCATTTT CSIRQSGSNQPQHF
many TRBJ1-1 - TRBV2 TGTGCCAGCGGCAATACTGAAGCTTTCTTT CASGNTEAFF
many TRBJ2-7 - TRBV5-5 TGTGCCAGCAGCCTGACGCATTCCTACGAGCAGTACTTC CASSLTHSYEQYF
many TRBJ1-1 - TRBV6-2/TRBV6-3 TGTGCCAGCAGTTTCCCCAATACAGGGTGGCGTGGGAACACTGAAGCTTTCTTT CASSFPNTGWRGNTEAFF